This T cell receptor (beta chain) was captured in a study of patients and donors after allogeneic stem cell transplantation (dated by TCRdb to about 2020). A few counts support this clonotype. The antigen it binds to is not known. No base-level quality is on record; no much larger clone is a single base apart. The junction carries 6 bases between V and J, which are trimmed by 4 bases and 5 bases respectively. Measured from the cysteine to the phenylalanine, the CDR3 is 12 residues long. The retained sequence is limited to the CDR3, 36 bases, with the frame set at the first base. From a lookup of the germline V gene (reference sequence), CDR1 and CDR2 are LGHDT and YNNKEL. The protocol used for the library was RT-PCR. The instrument was a NextSeq 550. TCRdb itself trimmed the public reads at Q25 with fastp, ran MiXCR and retained productive beta chains. Every CDR3 protein is listed once, alongside the most common genes and DNA of its rows. This sample gives more than 850,000 distinct CDR3 sequences in total; over 15% of them show up just once. The ten biggest clones cover 6% of the sample.

The rearrangement joined TRBV3-1 to TRBJ2-1; no D segment can be confidently identified. The sequence was collected from a human donor who was either an allogeneic HSCT recipient or a stem cell or donor lymphocyte infusion donor (not recorded which). It is not recorded whose cells these are; they may come from a transplant donor. Input material: blood, either unsorted or a sorted T cell fraction (not recorded which). This receptor carries the CDR3 CASSRRDNEQFF. The bases read TGTGCCAGCAGCCGCCGGGACAATGAGCAGTTCTTC.